The clone carrying this T cell receptor (beta chain) appeared a few times. Its antigen is still unknown. Staff drew around 10 milliliters of peripheral blood from each donor. Through a sample-barcoded 5' primer and a J-beta primer mix, a second PCR was run for about 6 to 11 cycles. Sequencing yielded, for each sample, at least 3 million paired-end reads carrying CDR3. MiXCR, applied by TCRdb to the 5' RACE reads, yields one record per CDR3 protein. Here the sample spans hundreds of thousands of distinct CDR3 sequences, approximately 52% being singletons. The sample comes from a study of blood T cells in healthy people across ages. General observations from the study: Relative to aged donors, long-lived donors carried more naive CD4+ cells and displayed higher diversity.

Between the trimmed V and J ends, which lost 1 base and 1 base, there was a span of 8 bases. This CDR3 comprises 14 residues. Germline assignment: CDR1 LGHNA and CDR2 YSLEER. The V and J genes are TRBV4-3 and TRBJ2-7; D unresolved. Sequenced sample: blood. The receptor was derived from a man between 60 and 75 years old in good health. In nucleotides, the CDR3 is TGCGCCAGCAGCCAAGCCTCCAGGTCCTACGAGCAGTACTTC. Translation gives CASSQASRSYEQYF.